This T cell receptor (beta chain) was recovered during a study of T cell changes during pregnancy in multiple sclerosis (dated by TCRdb to the late 2010s). Broadly, across the study: The study looked at changes in the T cell repertoire across pregnancy in women with multiple sclerosis.

The CDR3 runs 16 residues from the cysteine to the phenylalanine. Only the CDR3 portion is preserved as DNA: 48 bases, with reading frame beginning at the first base. V lost 3 bases and J lost 0 bases, and the count of bases not matched to a germline gene is 1. The CDR1 and CDR2 encoded by the germline V gene (reference sequence) are LNHDA and SQIVND. The library was built by means of the immunoSEQ multiplex PCR assay. The table comes from immuneACCESS by way of TCRdb, which keeps in-frame sequences with V and J called. Part of the clones is missing from these tables; in studies checked, under half for an unresolved V gene and the rest for unknown reasons. The sample table records 95,000 to 100,000 clones; about 90% of these occur just once. The ten largest clones capture roughly 2.1% of the sample. As to this clone: No antigen is known for it. Per-nucleotide qualities are absent, and no much larger clonotype sits a single base away.

The origin of this receptor is a female donor in good health, enrolled as a control in a pregnancy study. The sequence links TRBV19 to TRBJ2-3; 12 of the junction bases match TRBD2. Material: peripheral blood, obtained after pregnancy. The nucleotide sequence reads TGTGCCAGTAGTATCGGACTAGCGGGGAGCACAGATACGCAGTATTTT. It is translated as CASSIGLAGSTDTQYF. Full variable domain (CDR3 extended with the reference TRBV19 and TRBJ2-3 proteins): DGGITQSPKYLFRKEGQNVTLSCEQNLNHDAMYWYRQDPGQGLRLIYYSQIVNDFQKGDIAEGYSVSREKKESFPLTVTSAQKNPTAFYLCASSIGLAGSTDTQYFGPGTRLTVL.